This TCR beta chain was profiled in a study of T cells in women clearing cervical HPV infection. On this clone: The observed sequence ends 3 residues before the CDR3 terminus, with the missing tail filled in from the germline J gene.

Using immunoSEQ multiplex PCR, the repertoire was profiled, and TCRdb retains in-frame clones only, with some absent. In all, the sample yields fewer than 30,000 clones. The germline V gene encodes CDR1 SGHDN and CDR2 FVKESK. CDR3 length equals 15 residues. V was cut by 6 bases and J by 0 bases, with 12 bases left in between. The TCR comes from a woman between 18 and 69 years old with a cervical HPV16 infection that either progressed to CIN3+ or cleared (not recorded which). V is TRBV14 and J is TRBJ1-3; D may be TRBD1 (5 bases). Sequenced sample: blood buffy coat. The DNA read from the CDR3 is TGTGCCAGCAGACCCCAGGGCGCCTCTGGAAACACC. It yields the protein CASRPQGASGNT. The whole CDR3 protein reads CASRPQGASGNTIYF.